Given below is one T cell receptor (beta chain) in context. What it binds is not known. This may arise from a read error, as a much more abundant clone is one base away. The source of the sample is a study of post-analysis software for immune sequencing data. Broader study findings: For normalized Chao1 diversity, multiple sclerosis patients scored significantly lower than controls did. Under the F measure, samples that were prepared in one batch clustered strongly together. Five TRBV segments occurring more often in patients than controls included TRBV5-6, TRBV5-1 and TRBV20-1.

Germline assignment: CDR1 DFQATT and CDR2 SNEGSKA (reference sequence). The V end lost 2 bases, the J end lost 8 bases, and 7 bases lay between the germline ends. CDR3 size: 11 residues. Unique-molecular-identifier-tagged TCR beta cDNA libraries were used. T cells numbering roughly 0.9 to 11 million gave rise to a few hundred thousand cDNA molecules. TCRdb reprocessed the PCR reads via MiXCR and lists one record per CDR3 protein. This table has some 690,000 distinct CDR3 sequences, around 27% appearing once. The chain employs TRBV20-1 and TRBJ2-1, with D tentatively TRBD1 or TRBD2 (5 bases each). The sequence came from a girl aged 5-17 years with multiple sclerosis. The sample taken for sequencing was blood. CDR3 loop: CSARRDDEQFF. The CDR3 DNA reads as TGCAGTGCTAGACGGGACGATGAGCAGTTCTTC.